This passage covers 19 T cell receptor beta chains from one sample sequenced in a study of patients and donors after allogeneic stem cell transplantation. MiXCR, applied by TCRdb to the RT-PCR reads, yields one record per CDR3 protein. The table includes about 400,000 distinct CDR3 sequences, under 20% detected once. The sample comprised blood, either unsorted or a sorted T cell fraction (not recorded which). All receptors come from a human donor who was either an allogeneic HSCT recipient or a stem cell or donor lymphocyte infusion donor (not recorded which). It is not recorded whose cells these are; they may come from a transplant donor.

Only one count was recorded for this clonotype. The CDR3 DNA reads as TGTGCCAGCAGTGAGGACGTCAGCTACGAGCAGTACTTC. Translating gives CASSEDVSYEQYF. J is TRBJ2-7 and V is TRBV6-1; D not certain. Trimming cost V 3 bases and J 3 bases, with 9 bases left between them. CDR3 length: 13 residues. Germline V gives CDR1 MNHNS, CDR2 SASEGT.

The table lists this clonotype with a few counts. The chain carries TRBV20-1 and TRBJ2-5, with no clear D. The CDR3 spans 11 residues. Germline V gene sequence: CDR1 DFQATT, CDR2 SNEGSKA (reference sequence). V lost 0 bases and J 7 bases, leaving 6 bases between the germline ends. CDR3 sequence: CSARDRGTQYF. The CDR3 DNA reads TGCAGTGCTAGAGATAGAGGGACCCAGTACTTC.

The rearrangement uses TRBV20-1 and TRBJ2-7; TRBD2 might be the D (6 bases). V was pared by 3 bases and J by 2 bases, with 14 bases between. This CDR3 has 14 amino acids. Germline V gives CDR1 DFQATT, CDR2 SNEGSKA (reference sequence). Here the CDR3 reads CSARRAGPTYEQYF. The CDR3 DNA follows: TGCAGTGCTAGGAGGGCGGGACCGACCTACGAGCAGTACTTC.

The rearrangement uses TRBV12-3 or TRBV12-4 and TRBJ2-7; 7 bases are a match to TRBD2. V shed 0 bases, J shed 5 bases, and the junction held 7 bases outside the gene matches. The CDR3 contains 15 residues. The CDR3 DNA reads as TGTGCCAGCAGTTTAGCGCGGGCGGGAGATCACGAGCAGTACTTC. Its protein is CASSLARAGDHEQYF.

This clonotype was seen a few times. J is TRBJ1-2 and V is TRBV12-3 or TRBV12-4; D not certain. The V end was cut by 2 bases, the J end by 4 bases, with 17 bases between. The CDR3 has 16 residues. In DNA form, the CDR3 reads TGTGCCAGCAGTTTAAGTTCGACCGTTAAAGGCTATGGCTACACCTTC. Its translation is CASSLSSTVKGYGYTF.

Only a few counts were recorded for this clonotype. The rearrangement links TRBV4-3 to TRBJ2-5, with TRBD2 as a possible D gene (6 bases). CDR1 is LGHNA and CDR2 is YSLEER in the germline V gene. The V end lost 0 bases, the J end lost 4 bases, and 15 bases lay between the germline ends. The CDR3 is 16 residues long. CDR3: CASSQDSSGRGETQYF. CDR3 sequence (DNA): TGCGCCAGCAGCCAAGATAGCTCGGGGCGGGGAGAGACCCAGTACTTC.

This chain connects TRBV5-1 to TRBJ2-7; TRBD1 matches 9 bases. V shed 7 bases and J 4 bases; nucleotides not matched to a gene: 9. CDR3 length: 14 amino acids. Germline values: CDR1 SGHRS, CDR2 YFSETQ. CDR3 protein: CASDPAGQGYEQYF. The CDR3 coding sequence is TGCGCCAGCGATCCAGCGGGACAGGGTTACGAGCAGTACTTC.

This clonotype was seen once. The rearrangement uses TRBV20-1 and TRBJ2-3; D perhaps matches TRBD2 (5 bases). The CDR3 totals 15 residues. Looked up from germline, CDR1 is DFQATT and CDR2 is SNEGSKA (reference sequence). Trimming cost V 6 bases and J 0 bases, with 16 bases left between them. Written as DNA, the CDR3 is TGCAGTGCCGAAACGGGATACTCTAGCACAGATACGCAGTATTTT. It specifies CSAETGYSSTDTQYF.

Here the CDR3 DNA reads TGTGCCAGCTTCTCGCGGGTCACCTACGAGCAGTACTTC. Translated: CASFSRVTYEQYF. The gene calls are TRBV2 and TRBJ2-7; TRBD2 is a possible D gene (5 bases). Germline V gives CDR1 SNHLY, CDR2 FYNNEI. V shed 8 bases and J shed 2 bases, with 13 bases lying between them. The CDR3 extends over 13 amino acids.

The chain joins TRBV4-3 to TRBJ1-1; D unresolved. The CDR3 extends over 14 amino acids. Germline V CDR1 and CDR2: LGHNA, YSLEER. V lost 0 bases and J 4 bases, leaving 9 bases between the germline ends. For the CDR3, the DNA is TGCGCCAGCAGCCAAGATCGGATGCGCACTGAAGCTTTCTTT. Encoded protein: CASSQDRMRTEAFF.

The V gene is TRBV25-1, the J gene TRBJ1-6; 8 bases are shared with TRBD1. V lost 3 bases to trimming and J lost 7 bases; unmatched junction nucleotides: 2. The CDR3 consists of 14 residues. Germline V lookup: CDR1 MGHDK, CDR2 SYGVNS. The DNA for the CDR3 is TGTGCCAGCAGTGATACAGGGGGAAATTCACCCCTCCACTTT. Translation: CASSDTGGNSPLHF.

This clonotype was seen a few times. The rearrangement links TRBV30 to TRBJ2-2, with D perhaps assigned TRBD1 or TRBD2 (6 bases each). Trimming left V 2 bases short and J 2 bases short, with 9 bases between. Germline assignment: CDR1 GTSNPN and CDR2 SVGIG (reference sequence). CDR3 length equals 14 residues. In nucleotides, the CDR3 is TGTGCCTGGAGTTGGGGGGCCAACACCGGGGAGCTGTTTTTT. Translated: CAWSWGANTGELFF.

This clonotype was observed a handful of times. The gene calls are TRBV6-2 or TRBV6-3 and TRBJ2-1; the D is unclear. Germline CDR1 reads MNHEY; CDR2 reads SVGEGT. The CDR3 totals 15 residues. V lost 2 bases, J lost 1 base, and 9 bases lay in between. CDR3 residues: CASSYLLLSYNEQFF. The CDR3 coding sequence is TGTGCCAGCAGTTACCTACTCCTTTCCTACAATGAGCAGTTCTTC.

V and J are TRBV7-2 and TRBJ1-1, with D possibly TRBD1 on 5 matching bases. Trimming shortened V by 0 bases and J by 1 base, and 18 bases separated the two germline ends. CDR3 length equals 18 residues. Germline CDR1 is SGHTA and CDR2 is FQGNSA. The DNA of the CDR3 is TGTGCCAGCAGCTTAGCCGCGGGACGCAAAAGGGGGAACACTGAAGCTTTCTTT. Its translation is CASSLAAGRKRGNTEAFF.

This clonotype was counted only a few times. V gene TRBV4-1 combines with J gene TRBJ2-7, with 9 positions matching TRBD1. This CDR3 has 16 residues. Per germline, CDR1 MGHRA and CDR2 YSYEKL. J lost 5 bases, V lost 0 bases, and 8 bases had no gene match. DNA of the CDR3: TGCGCCAGCAGCCAAGATAGGAAACAGGGGGCCCACGAGCAGTACTTC. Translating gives CASSQDRKQGAHEQYF.

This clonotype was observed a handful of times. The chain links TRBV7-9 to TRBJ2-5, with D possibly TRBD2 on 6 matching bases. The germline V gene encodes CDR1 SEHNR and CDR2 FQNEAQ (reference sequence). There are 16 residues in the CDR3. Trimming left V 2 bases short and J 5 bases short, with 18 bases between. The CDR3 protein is CASSLSAWGVLETQYF. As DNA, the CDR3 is TGTGCCAGCAGCTTATCTGCCTGGGGGGTTCTTGAGACCCAGTACTTC.

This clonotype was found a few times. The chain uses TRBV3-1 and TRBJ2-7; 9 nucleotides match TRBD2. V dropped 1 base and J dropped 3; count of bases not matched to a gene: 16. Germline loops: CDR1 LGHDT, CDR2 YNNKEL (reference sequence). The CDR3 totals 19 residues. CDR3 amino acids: CASSQAGFLAGPGGYEQYF. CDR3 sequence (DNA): TGTGCCAGCAGCCAAGCTGGATTCCTAGCGGGGCCAGGGGGCTACGAGCAGTACTTC.

CDR3 region: CASSSTAGQPQHF. The CDR3 coding sequence is TGTGCCAGCAGCTCCACCGCCGGTCAGCCCCAGCATTTT. The chain recombines TRBV7-3 with TRBJ1-5; D ambiguous. Germline V CDR1 and CDR2: SGHTA, FQGTGA. Deletions cut 4 bases from V and 6 bases from J, with 10 bases between. This CDR3 comprises 13 residues.

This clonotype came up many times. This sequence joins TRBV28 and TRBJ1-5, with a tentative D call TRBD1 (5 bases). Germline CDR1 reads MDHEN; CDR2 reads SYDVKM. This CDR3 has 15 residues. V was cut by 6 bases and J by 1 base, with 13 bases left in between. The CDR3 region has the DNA TGTGCCAGCAGCAGGGACTCAGGGAGCAATCAGCCCCAGCATTTT. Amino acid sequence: CASSRDSGSNQPQHF.